These 14 T cell receptor beta chains came from one sample sequenced in a study of shared clonotypes between healthy human individuals. The naive CD8 subset, CD45RO-negative cells positively selected for CCR7, excluded terminally differentiated effector memory CD45RA+ cells. Generated by immunoSEQ multiplex PCR, the TCRdb table keeps only in-frame clones and is missing some. The sample lists some 2.1 million clones, around 93% seen once, with 1.5% to 2% in the top ten. Sequenced input: naive CD8+ T cells from PBMCs. The receptors were sampled from a young man in good health. Some clones in this sample may be carry-over from other donors' samples.

This clone was counted once. CDR3 sequence (DNA): TGTGCCAGCAGTTTTCGGGCTGGGGCCAACGTCCTGACTTTC. Translation gives CASSFRAGANVLTF. This chain links TRBV27 with TRBJ2-6, with no clear D. CDR1 is MNHEY, CDR2 SMNVEV, per germline (reference sequence). There are 14 residues in the CDR3. Trimming left V 3 bases short and J 2 bases short, with 5 bases between.

The chain combines TRBV28 with TRBJ2-7; 13 bases are a match to TRBD2. The CDR3 sequence is 17 residues long. Germline assignment: CDR1 MDHEN and CDR2 SYDVKM. Losses at the gene ends were 4 bases for V and 5 bases for J; bases not matched to a gene: 11. The CDR3 region is CASSSPLALAGGHEQYF. The CDR3 coding sequence is TGTGCCAGCAGTTCCCCACTTGCACTAGCGGGAGGGCACGAGCAGTACTTC.

This clone was counted a single time. The chain couples TRBV7-3 to TRBJ1-2; tentative D call: TRBD1 (5 bases). Germline CDR1 is SGHTA and CDR2 is FQGTGA. CDR3 length: 14 residues. V lost 1 base and J lost 4, with 10 bases in between. The DNA for the CDR3 is TGTGCCAGCAGCTTAATGGGGGTCGGCTATGGCTACACCTTC. Its protein product is CASSLMGVGYGYTF.

The J gene is TRBJ2-1, the V gene TRBV7-8; the D is unclear. CDR1 and CDR2 from the germline V gene are SGHVS and FQNEAQ. The CDR3 loop spans 15 amino acids. With 5 bases removed from V and 0 bases from J, the gap between germline ends came to 11 bases. CDR3 loop: CASSPGPISYNEQFF. CDR3 DNA sequence: TGTGCCAGCAGCCCAGGTCCAATCTCCTACAATGAGCAGTTCTTC.

The rearrangement links TRBV27 to TRBJ2-7; tentatively, D is TRBD1 (6 bases). Trimming removed 6 bases at V and 1 base at J, with 10 bases between. The CDR3 loop spans 13 amino acids. Looked up from germline, CDR1 is MNHEY and CDR2 is SMNVEV (reference sequence). The CDR3 DNA reads as TGTGCCAGCAGGTACGACAGGTCCTACGAGCAGTACTTC. Translated: CASRYDRSYEQYF.

J is TRBJ1-2 and V is TRBV7-9; 9 nucleotides match TRBD1. The CDR3 length is 16 residues. Germline V gene lookup returns CDR1 SEHNR and CDR2 FQNEAQ (reference sequence). Trimming at V came to 5 bases and at J to 3 bases, leaving 10 bases not matched to a gene. DNA for the CDR3: TGTGCCAGCAGCCTTAGGGACAGGGATCCGGACTATGGCTACACCTTC. This codes for CASSLRDRDPDYGYTF.

This chain connects TRBV4-1 to TRBJ2-4; TRBD2 matches 12 bases. This CDR3 comprises 18 residues. V was pared by 6 bases and J by 0 bases, with 9 bases of the junction left unmatched. Germline values: CDR1 MGHRA, CDR2 YSYEKL. The CDR3 loop reads CASSPGLAGPLAKNIQYF. The CDR3 nucleotides read TGCGCCAGCAGTCCCGGACTAGCGGGGCCCCTAGCCAAAAACATTCAGTACTTC.

This chain links TRBV2 with TRBJ1-1, with 8 bases that match TRBD1. This CDR3 has 17 amino acids. Germline CDR1 is SNHLY and CDR2 is FYNNEI. Trimming cost V 6 bases and J 3 bases; bases outside gene matches: 15. CDR3 loop: CASSGEWAGGRYTEAFF. As DNA, the CDR3 is TGTGCCAGCAGCGGAGAGTGGGCAGGGGGCCGGTACACTGAAGCTTTCTTT.

The V gene is TRBV27, the J gene TRBJ2-3; 7 bases agree with TRBD2. With 3 bases clipped from V and 5 bases from J, the junction kept 5 bases outside the gene matches. The germline V gene encodes CDR1 MNHEY and CDR2 SMNVEV (reference sequence). This CDR3 has 14 amino acids. This CDR3 is CASSLLADVDTQYF. The CDR3 DNA sequence: TGTGCCAGCAGTTTGCTAGCGGATGTAGATACGCAGTATTTT.

The chain is built from TRBV6-5 and TRBJ2-3; D is perhaps TRBD2 (7 bases). Germline V CDR1 and CDR2: MNHEY, SVGAGI. V lost 6 bases to trimming and J lost 6 bases, with 13 bases between them. The CDR3 has 13 amino acids. This CDR3 is CASRLGRGDTQYF. The CDR3 DNA sequence: TGTGCCAGCAGGCTTGGGAGGGGGGATACGCAGTATTTT.

This sequence joins TRBV14 and TRBJ2-7, with TRBD2 as a possible D gene (6 bases). The CDR3 is 12 amino acids. Germline CDR1 SGHDN, CDR2 FVKESK. The ends were cut back, 5 bases at V and 6 bases at J, with 11 bases in the middle. The DNA for the CDR3 is TGTGCCAGCAGCGCCCGGCGGGGCGAGCAGTACTTC. Translation gives CASSARRGEQYF.

This clone was recorded only once. The V gene is TRBV28, the J gene TRBJ2-3, with D possibly matching TRBD1 (5 bases). Germline loops: CDR1 MDHEN, CDR2 SYDVKM. Trimming shortened V by 6 bases and J by 3 bases, and 16 bases separated the two germline ends. The CDR3 runs 15 residues. CDR3 protein: CASSYRSPRTDTQYF. In DNA, the CDR3 is TGTGCCAGCAGCTACAGGAGTCCTCGTACAGATACGCAGTATTTT.

This chain connects TRBV19 to TRBJ2-1; 10 bases match TRBD2. This CDR3 comprises 16 residues. Germline V lookup: CDR1 LNHDA, CDR2 SQIVND (reference sequence). The V segment lost 7 bases and the J segment 10 bases; nucleotides outside the gene matches: 16. CDR3 in amino acids: CASTPLVAGGFQEQFF. For the CDR3, the DNA is TGTGCCAGTACCCCACTCGTAGCGGGAGGTTTCCAGGAGCAGTTCTTC. Full variable domain (remainder filled in from reference TRBV19 and TRBJ2-1): DGGITQSPKYLFRKEGQNVTLSCEQNLNHDAMYWYRQDPGQGLRLIYYSQIVNDFQKGDIAEGYSVSREKKESFPLTVTSAQKNPTAFYLCASTPLVAGGFQEQFFGPGTRLTVL.

The V and J genes are TRBV15 and TRBJ1-4; D unresolved. V lost 0 bases, J lost 4 bases, and 12 bases lay in between. The CDR3 has 16 residues. Per the germline V gene, CDR1 is LNHNV and CDR2 is YYDKDF (reference sequence). CDR3 bases: TGTGCCACCAGCAGAGATGAAGAGCGGATTAATGAAAAACTGTTTTTT. It translates to CATSRDEERINEKLFF.